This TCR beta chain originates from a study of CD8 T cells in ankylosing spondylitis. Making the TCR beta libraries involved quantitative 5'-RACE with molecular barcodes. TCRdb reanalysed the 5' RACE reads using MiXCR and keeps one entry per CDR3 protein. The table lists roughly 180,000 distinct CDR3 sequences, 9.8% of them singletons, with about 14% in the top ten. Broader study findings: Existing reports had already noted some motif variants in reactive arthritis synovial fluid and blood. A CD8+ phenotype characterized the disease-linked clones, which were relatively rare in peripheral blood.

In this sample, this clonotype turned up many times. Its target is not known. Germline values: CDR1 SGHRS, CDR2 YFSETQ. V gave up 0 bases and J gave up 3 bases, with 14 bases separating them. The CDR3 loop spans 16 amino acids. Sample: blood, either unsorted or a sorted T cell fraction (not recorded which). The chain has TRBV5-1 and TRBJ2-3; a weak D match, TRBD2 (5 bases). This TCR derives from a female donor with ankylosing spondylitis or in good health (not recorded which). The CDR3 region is CASSLGGPAITDTQYF. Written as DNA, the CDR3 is TGCGCCAGCAGCTTGGGAGGGCCGGCGATTACAGATACGCAGTATTTT.